The clone carrying this TCR beta chain was seen just once. This sample was taken from a study of PD-L1 blockade in urothelial cancer. The assay was immunoSEQ multiplex PCR, and TCRdb's table has in-frame clones only and misses some. The sample holds some 54,000 clones, approximately 80% seen once. CDR1 and CDR2 from the germline V gene are SGHRS and YFSETQ. CDR3 length: 16 amino acids. The ends lost 5 bases at V and 1 base at J; junction bases unmatched: 6. The gene calls are TRBV5-1 and TRBJ2-3; TRBD2 aligns across 11 bases. The sequencing here drew on PBMCs, taken around atezolizumab (anti-PD-L1) treatment. This clonotype was obtained from a man in his forties or fifties with urothelial cancer. Here the CDR3 DNA reads TGCGCCAGCAGAGGGACTAGCGGTCCGGGCACAGATACGCAGTATTTT. Protein: CASRGTSGPGTDTQYF.